A selection of T cell receptor beta chains follows, all from one sample in a study of OX40 agonist ivuxolimab in advanced cancers. Clones were read by immunoSEQ multiplex PCR, and TCRdb kept only the in-frame ones, dropping some. The profile shows about 63,000 clones, approximately 90% of them singletons. This specimen consisted of CD4+ or CD8+ T cells sorted from blood, obtained in a trial of the OX40 agonist ivuxolimab. Receptors were obtained from an adult with an advanced solid tumor such as melanoma, head and neck, liver or kidney cancer. CDR3s include the opening cysteine and the closing phenylalanine or tryptophan. Each record gives: V gene, J gene, CDR3 protein.

TRBV6-1	TRBJ1-2	CASSEGGTGYGYTF
TRBV10-3	TRBJ1-1	CAISESRGGTEAFF
TRBV7-9	TRBJ2-1	CASSSTGLANNEQFF
TRBV19	TRBJ1-5	CASSIQQGGSHQPQHF
TRBV19	TRBJ1-6	CASADRVGSSYNSPLHF
TRBV7-9	TRBJ1-1	CASSLAGGVRNTEAFF
TRBV5-4	TRBJ1-2	CASSRGQGGDYGYTF
TRBV2	TRBJ2-5	CASRTGDQETQYF
TRBV6-4	TRBJ1-5	CASSEGALARQHF
TRBV4-1	TRBJ2-1	CASSQSPARTHEQFF
TRBV7-9	TRBJ1-4	CASSLGQWEKLFF
TRBV27	TRBJ1-1	CASSLLGAGEAFF
TRBV5-1	TRBJ2-3	CASRPRSGGGADTQYF
TRBV18	TRBJ1-2	CASSPQGNVGYTF
TRBV11-2	TRBJ2-5	CASSLRSSGGVQETQYF
TRBV5-1	TRBJ2-1	CASSAAGTGGFVSYNEQFF